Each of the 20 T cell receptor beta chains below was sequenced from the same sample in a study of CD8 T cells in ankylosing spondylitis. These TCRs are of unknown antigen specificity. TCRdb re-derived calls from the 5' RACE reads in MiXCR, one entry per CDR3 protein. The profile shows about 330,000 distinct CDR3 sequences, 7% to 9% of them singletons. The study's findings and limits: For ankylosing spondylitis blood, a TCR beta motif of several highly homologous variants appeared characteristic.

The source material was blood, either unsorted or a sorted T cell fraction (not recorded which). These receptors all come from a male donor with ankylosing spondylitis.

In this sample, this clonotype turned up a few times. This chain joins TRBV25-1 and TRBJ2-5, with a tentative D call TRBD2 (6 bases). Germline CDR1 MGHDK, CDR2 SYGVNS. The V end was cut by 4 bases, the J end by 4 bases, with 16 bases between. The CDR3 is 15 residues long. The CDR3 sequence is CASSVPGLGGETQYF. The DNA for the CDR3 is TGTGCCAGCAGTGTTCCGGGACTGGGGGGAGAGACCCAGTACTTC.

This clonotype was found many times. The rearrangement links TRBV7-8 to TRBJ1-6; D unclear. Germline loops: CDR1 SGHVS, CDR2 FQNEAQ. This CDR3 has 15 residues. Trimming left V 2 bases short and J 7 bases short, with 12 bases between. The CDR3 reads CASSLPGPSNSPLHF. The CDR3 nucleotides read TGTGCCAGCAGCTTACCGGGCCCCTCAAATTCACCCCTCCACTTT.

This clonotype was seen ten or more times. The genes are TRBV7-2 and TRBJ2-7, with 9 positions matching TRBD2. The germline V gene has CDR1 SGHTA and CDR2 FQGNSA. The CDR3 is 14 residues long. Unmatched junction bases numbered 6, after V lost 5 bases and J lost 4 bases. The CDR3 DNA sequence: TGTGCCAGCAGCAGGCGGACTAGCGAGTACGAGCAGTACTTC. Protein sequence: CASSRRTSEYEQYF.

This clonotype was found many times. This sequence joins TRBV27 and TRBJ1-5, with D tentatively TRBD1 (6 bases). Trimming removed 5 bases from V and 4 bases from J, with 12 bases in between. CDR1 is MNHEY and CDR2 is SMNVEV in the germline V gene (reference sequence). The CDR3 covers 14 residues. CDR3 sequence reads: CASSLRGTNQPQHF. The CDR3 region has the DNA TGTGCCAGCAGTCTCCGGGGGACAAATCAGCCCCAGCATTTT.

This sequence joins TRBV7-8 and TRBJ1-2; 12 bases are a match to TRBD1. CDR3 length equals 16 residues. With 0 bases clipped from V and 8 bases from J, the junction kept 7 bases outside the gene matches. From germline, CDR1 is SGHVS and CDR2 FQNEAQ. The CDR3: CASSLAPGQGAGGYTF. As DNA, the CDR3 is TGTGCCAGCAGCTTAGCACCGGGACAGGGGGCAGGAGGCTACACCTTC.

This clonotype turned up a few times. This chain links TRBV7-9 with TRBJ2-2, with D possibly being TRBD2 (5 bases). V lost 5 bases and J 4 bases, leaving 11 bases between the germline ends. Germline V gives CDR1 SEHNR, CDR2 FQNEAQ (reference sequence). CDR3 length equals 14 residues. CDR3 sequence (DNA): TGTGCCAGCAGCCGCGGGCTCACCACCGGGGAGCTGTTTTTT. Residues: CASSRGLTTGELFF.

The count of this clonotype is one. Possible read error: a much larger clone is one base away. CDR3 region: CANSSRIGTVDRGELFF. The CDR3 DNA reads TGTGCCAACAGTTCCCGTATCGGGACAGTTGACCGCGGGGAGCTGTTTTTT. The V call is TRBV12-3 or TRBV12-4, the J call TRBJ2-2; 7 positions agree with TRBD1. The CDR3 length is 17 residues.

CDR3 region: CSSRLGGASQNTQYF. Here the CDR3 DNA reads TGCAGCTCCCGGCTGGGGGGCGCGTCACAGAATACGCAGTATTTT. The chain recombines TRBV29-1 with TRBJ2-3, with D possibly called TRBD1 or TRBD2 (6 bases each). CDR1 SQVTM and CDR2 ANQGSEA come from the germline V gene. V gave up 8 bases and J gave up 7 bases, with 25 bases separating them. CDR3 length: 15 residues.

This clonotype was seen ten or more times. V is TRBV10-3 and J is TRBJ2-3; TRBD2 is a possible D gene (5 bases). CDR1 ENHRY and CDR2 SYGVKD come from the germline V gene. The CDR3 runs to 15 residues. V lost 3 bases and J 2 bases, leaving 12 bases between the germline ends. CDR3 coding DNA: TGTGCCATCAGTGAACTACTAGTCGTCACAGATACGCAGTATTTT. This encodes CAISELLVVTDTQYF.

The sample holds many counts of this clonotype. This chain links TRBV10-3 with TRBJ2-7; 9 bases agree with TRBD1. The CDR3 loop spans 13 amino acids. Germline V gene lookup returns CDR1 ENHRY and CDR2 SYGVKD. Trimming cost V 6 bases and J 5 bases; bases outside gene matches: 5. This chain's CDR3 is CAIRHRDRDEQYF. The DNA for the CDR3 is TGTGCCATCAGACACCGGGACAGGGACGAGCAGTACTTC.

The rearrangement links TRBV20-1 to TRBJ2-3; TRBD2 aligns across 10 bases. CDR1 is DFQATT and CDR2 is SNEGSKA in the germline V gene (reference sequence). This CDR3 has 14 amino acids. Trimming cost V 2 bases and J 6 bases; bases outside gene matches: 5. The CDR3 DNA reads as TGCAGTGCTAGATTCCTAGCGGGAGCGGATACGCAGTATTTT. Its translation: CSARFLAGADTQYF.

This clonotype was seen more than once but under ten times. The rearrangement links TRBV7-3 to TRBJ2-2, with D tentatively TRBD2 (5 bases). The CDR3 is made up of 14 amino acids. V was pared by 4 bases and J by 7 bases, with 13 bases between. Germline assignment: CDR1 SGHTA and CDR2 FQGTGA. The DNA for the CDR3 is TGTGCCAGCAGCTCTAGCAATCCGGACGGGGAGCTGTTTTTT. Translation gives CASSSSNPDGELFF.

This clonotype was observed a handful of times. This rearrangement joins TRBV3-1 to TRBJ2-7, with D perhaps TRBD2 (5 bases). The CDR3 is made up of 15 amino acids. CDR1 is LGHDT, CDR2 YNNKEL, per germline (reference sequence). Trimming stripped 2 bases from V and 6 bases from J, with 17 bases between. CDR3 region: CASSQTPGLLGEQYF. DNA of the CDR3: TGTGCCAGCAGCCAAACACCCGGACTTCTTGGCGAGCAGTACTTC.

This clonotype was detected only a few times. The V and J genes are TRBV11-2 and TRBJ2-7; perhaps D is TRBD1 or TRBD2 (5 bases each). V was cut by 1 base and J by 6 bases, with 10 bases left in between. This CDR3 is built from 13 residues. CDR1 is SGHAT and CDR2 is FQNNGV in the germline V gene. CDR3 sequence reads: CASSLGGQGEQYF. CDR3 nucleotides: TGTGCCAGCAGCTTAGGAGGGCAGGGCGAGCAGTACTTC. Complete variable domain (other parts from reference TRBV11-2 and TRBJ2-7): EAGVAQSPRYKIIEKRQSVAFWCNPISGHATLYWYQQILGQGPKLLIQFQNNGVVDDSQLPKDRFSAERLKGVDSTLKIQPAKLEDSAVYLCASSLGGQGEQYFGPGTRLTVT.

This clonotype was seen only a few times. The chain uses TRBV20-1 and TRBJ1-5; the match to TRBD1 covers 7 bases. This CDR3 spans 15 amino acids. The germline CDR1 and CDR2 sequences are DFQATT and SNEGSKA (reference sequence). V lost 1 base and J lost 2; bases outside the gene matches: 5. The CDR3 region is CSARGFGTGNQPQHF. The CDR3, as DNA: TGCAGTGCTAGAGGATTTGGGACAGGCAATCAGCCCCAGCATTTT.

The V gene is TRBV6-5, the J gene TRBJ2-3, with D tentatively TRBD2 (5 bases). The CDR3 loop spans 14 amino acids. Germline V lookup: CDR1 MNHEY, CDR2 SVGAGI. The V end lost 2 bases, the J end lost 4 bases, and 10 bases lay between the germline ends. The CDR3 DNA reads as TGTGCCAGCAGTTACCCCGACGGGGCAGATACGCAGTATTTT. Residues: CASSYPDGADTQYF.

CDR3 sequence: CASSSPAGVSEQFF. CDR3 DNA sequence: TGTGCCAGCAGTTCGCCAGCGGGAGTTTCTGAGCAGTTCTTC. The rearrangement links TRBV27 to TRBJ2-1, with TRBD2 matching over 8 bases. In germline, CDR1 is MNHEY, CDR2 SMNVEV (reference sequence). The CDR3 has 14 amino acids. J was trimmed by 9 bases and V by 4 bases; bases with no gene match: 8.

This chain connects TRBV20-1 to TRBJ2-7; 8 bases are a match to TRBD2. From germline, CDR1 is DFQATT and CDR2 SNEGSKA (reference sequence). The CDR3 runs to 13 residues. V lost 8 bases, J lost 0 bases, and 6 bases stayed unmatched. This CDR3 reads CSPTSGFSYEQYF. The CDR3 nucleotides are TGCAGTCCTACTAGCGGCTTCTCCTACGAGCAGTACTTC.

This clonotype was seen more than once but under ten times. This rearrangement joins TRBV4-1 to TRBJ2-5, with 7 nucleotides matching TRBD1. V shed 3 bases and J 4 bases; nucleotides not matched to a gene: 11. The CDR3 loop spans 16 amino acids. Germline V lookup: CDR1 MGHRA, CDR2 YSYEKL. The chain's CDR3 is CASSQLGRGRRETQYF. CDR3 DNA: TGCGCCAGCAGCCAGTTAGGTAGGGGGCGCAGAGAGACCCAGTACTTC.

This clonotype was seen ten or more times. The V call is TRBV4-3, the J call TRBJ2-5; no clear D gene. Between the trimmed V and J ends, which lost 0 bases and 3 bases, there was a span of 8 bases. The CDR3 has 14 residues. Germline-derived CDR1 and CDR2 are LGHNA and YSLEER. The CDR3 DNA sequence: TGCGCCAGCAGCCAAGACACAGCGAAAGAGACCCAGTACTTC. Translating it yields CASSQDTAKETQYF.